The next 21 T cell receptor beta chains were all read from a single sample in a study of PD-1 blockade in classical Hodgkin lymphoma. No patient escaped relapse after autologous stem cell transplantation, and brentuximab vedotin exposure varied. Clones were read by immunoSEQ multiplex PCR, and TCRdb kept only the in-frame ones, dropping some. This sample has 45,000 or so clones, with about nine tenths found just once. The material was peripheral blood mononuclear cells (PBMCs), obtained at baseline. These receptors came from a human donor with classical Hodgkin lymphoma.

This clone was detected once. The gene calls are TRBV27 and TRBJ2-7; D is tentatively TRBD1 or TRBD2 (5 bases each). Germline V CDR1 and CDR2: MNHEY, SMNVEV (reference sequence). The V end was cut by 10 bases, the J end by 2 bases, with 18 bases between. This CDR3 region has 14 residues. CDR3 loop: CATAFWGSPYEQYF. CDR3 DNA: TGTGCCACCGCCTTCTGGGGGTCCCCCTACGAGCAGTACTTC.

The chain combines TRBV7-2 with TRBJ1-1; TRBD1 agrees at 7 bases. Germline V gene lookup returns CDR1 SGHTA and CDR2 FQGNSA. This CDR3 is 17 amino acids long. With 1 base clipped from V and 0 bases from J, the junction kept 8 bases outside the gene matches. CDR3 bases: TGTGCCAGCAGCTTAGGAGGGACAGCCCCTATGAACACTGAAGCTTTCTTT. Amino acid sequence: CASSLGGTAPMNTEAFF.

The V call is TRBV27, the J call TRBJ1-5; D not certain. Trimming stripped 5 bases from V and 7 bases from J, with 15 bases between. The germline CDR1 and CDR2 sequences are MNHEY and SMNVEV (reference sequence). This CDR3 spans 14 amino acids. The CDR3 sequence: CASSPSSSGQPQHF. CDR3 bases: TGTGCCAGCAGTCCCAGCAGTTCTGGACAGCCCCAGCATTTT.

The rearrangement uses TRBV4-2 and TRBJ1-5; tentatively, D is TRBD1 (5 bases). Looked up from germline, CDR1 is LGHNA and CDR2 is YNFKEQ. V shed 0 bases and J shed 3 bases, with 18 bases lying between them. This CDR3 is 18 amino acids long. CDR3 coding DNA: TGTGCCAGCAGCCAAGAAAGCCTCGGGACTACCTTCAATCAGCCCCAGCATTTT. This codes for CASSQESLGTTFNQPQHF.

The rearrangement links TRBV21-1 to TRBJ2-5; TRBD1, the table's D call, was not compared with the DNA. TRBV21-1 is a pseudogene segment. CDR3 size: 14 residues. CDR3 coding DNA: TGTGCCAGCAGCAAAGAACAGTTCCAAGAGACCCAGTACTTC. As protein: CASSKEQFQETQYF.

V usage is TRBV27 and J usage is TRBJ2-2, with D perhaps matching TRBD1 or TRBD2 (5 bases each). The CDR3 contains 12 residues. The V end lost 4 bases, the J end lost 6 bases, and 6 bases lay between the germline ends. Germline V lookup: CDR1 MNHEY, CDR2 SMNVEV (reference sequence). The CDR3 DNA reads TGTGCCAGCAGTTGGGGGTCCGGGGAGCTGTTTTTT. This codes for CASSWGSGELFF.

The genes are TRBV28 and TRBJ2-7; possible D gene TRBD1, 6 bases. The CDR3 runs 14 residues. Germline V lookup: CDR1 MDHEN, CDR2 SYDVKM. Between the trimmed V and J ends, which lost 6 bases and 5 bases, there was a span of 17 bases. In DNA form, the CDR3 reads TGTGCCAGCAGAACCGGACAGCCACCTGACGAGCAGTACTTC. Residues: CASRTGQPPDEQYF. Complete variable domain (other parts from reference TRBV28 and TRBJ2-7): DVKVTQSSRYLVKRTGEKVFLECVQDMDHENMFWYRQDPGLGLRLIYFSYDVKMKEKGDIPEGYSVSREKKERFSLILESASTNQTSMYLCASRTGQPPDEQYFGPGTRLTVT.

The J gene is TRBJ2-3, the V gene TRBV28, with a weak D call TRBD2 (7 bases). The CDR3 length is 15 residues. Germline V CDR1 and CDR2: MDHEN, SYDVKM. The ends were cut back, 2 bases at V and 1 base at J, with 10 bases in the middle. This chain's CDR3 is CASSLAGAGTDTQYF. CDR3 nucleotides: TGTGCCAGCAGTTTAGCGGGGGCCGGCACAGATACGCAGTATTTT.

The genes are TRBV25-1 and TRBJ2-7; D might be TRBD1 (7 bases). Looked up from germline, CDR1 is MGHDK and CDR2 is SYGVNS. Trimming pared 3 bases from V and 4 bases from J, leaving 16 bases between. The CDR3 length is 15 residues. The CDR3 DNA reads as TGTGCCAGCAGTGATCGGGACAGCCTAGCGTACGAGCAGTACTTC. It codes for CASSDRDSLAYEQYF.

The V and J genes are TRBV7-9 and TRBJ2-3, with D hard to call. V was clipped by 2 bases and J by 4 bases, with 1 base between them. Germline CDR1 is SEHNR and CDR2 is FQNEAQ (reference sequence). The CDR3 is 11 residues long. The CDR3, as DNA: TGTGCCAGCAGCTTATCAGATACGCAGTATTTT. It encodes CASSLSDTQYF.

Comment on this clone: One end of the junction fails to match germline, which may point to a read error. The chain links TRBV10-3 to TRBJ2-2, with TRBD1 matching 7 bases. Germline V gives CDR1 ENHRY, CDR2 SYGVKD. The CDR3 runs 15 residues. The CDR3 loop is CAISEDRAKTGELFF. The CDR3 bases are TGTGCCATCAGTGAGGACAGGGCGAAGACCGGGGAGCTGTTTTTT.

The V call is TRBV5-1, the J call TRBJ2-3; TRBD2 matches 8 bases. The CDR3 runs 14 residues. Per the germline V gene, CDR1 is SGHRS and CDR2 is YFSETQ. With V trimmed by 4 bases and J by 4 bases, 5 bases remained unmatched. The CDR3 DNA sequence: TGCGCCAGCAGCCGTAGCGGGGTGGCAGATACGCAGTATTTT. This encodes CASSRSGVADTQYF. Drawing the rest from reference TRBV5-1 and TRBJ2-3, the complete variable domain is KAGVTQTPRYLIKTRGQQVTLSCSPISGHRSVSWYQQTPGQGLQFLFEYFSETQRNKGNFPGRFSGRQFSNSRSEMNVSTLELGDSALYLCASSRSGVADTQYFGPGTRLTVL.

On this clone: Other DNA sequences within the sample encode an identical CDR3. This chain connects TRBV9 to TRBJ2-3; 11 bases fit TRBD2. The CDR3 consists of 15 residues. The V gene's germline CDR1 is SGDLS and CDR2 YYNGEE. Unmatched junction bases numbered 4, after V lost 4 bases and J lost 3 bases. The CDR3 sequence is CASSPTSGSTDTQYF. The CDR3 region has the DNA TGTGCCAGCAGCCCAACTAGCGGGAGTACAGATACGCAGTATTTT.

The CDR3 nucleotides read TGCGCCAGCAGCTCAAGCCCGGGACAGGGCATTGAAGCTTTCTTT. Its translation: CASSSSPGQGIEAFF. This rearrangement joins TRBV5-1 to TRBJ1-1; 9 nucleotides line up with TRBD1. With 3 bases clipped from V and 7 bases from J, the junction kept 10 bases outside the gene matches. The CDR3 consists of 15 residues. Germline V gene sequence: CDR1 SGHRS, CDR2 YFSETQ.

The CDR3 region has the DNA TGTGCCAGCAGTTTCTCCCGACTAGTCACCGGGGAGCTGTTTTTT. Translating gives CASSFSRLVTGELFF. The rearrangement links TRBV28 to TRBJ2-2; D might be TRBD2 (6 bases). The CDR3 loop spans 15 amino acids. The V gene's germline CDR1 is MDHEN and CDR2 SYDVKM. V was pared by 3 bases and J by 4 bases, with 12 bases between.

This sequence joins TRBV5-1 and TRBJ2-7; tentatively, D is TRBD1 (5 bases). V was cut by 2 bases and J by 1 base, with 13 bases left in between. This CDR3 comprises 15 residues. Germline V gives CDR1 SGHRS, CDR2 YFSETQ. The CDR3 sequence: CASSFDSPSSYEQYF. As DNA, the CDR3 is TGCGCCAGCAGCTTTGACAGTCCCTCTTCCTACGAGCAGTACTTC.

The chain couples TRBV7-2 to TRBJ2-5; 9 nucleotides match TRBD2. The CDR3 length is 13 residues. V was clipped by 6 bases and J by 4 bases; unmatched bases: 3. CDR1 is SGHTA and CDR2 is FQGNSA in the germline V gene. As DNA, the CDR3 is TGTGCCAGCAGTAAACTAGCGGGAGAGACCCAGTACTTC. It is translated as CASSKLAGETQYF.

The rearrangement joins TRBV11-2 to TRBJ1-2; D perhaps matches TRBD1 (6 bases). The V gene lost 3 bases and the J gene lost 5 bases, with 19 bases spanning the gap. Per the germline V gene, CDR1 is SGHAT and CDR2 is FQNNGV. The CDR3 spans 16 residues. The CDR3 bases are TGTGCCAGCAGCTTGAGGGGGGGGTCTGCTTTGTATGGCTACACCTTC. This encodes CASSLRGGSALYGYTF. Drawing the rest from reference TRBV11-2 and TRBJ1-2, the complete variable domain is EAGVAQSPRYKIIEKRQSVAFWCNPISGHATLYWYQQILGQGPKLLIQFQNNGVVDDSQLPKDRFSAERLKGVDSTLKIQPAKLEDSAVYLCASSLRGGSALYGYTFGSGTRLTVV.

This clone occurred once. The V call is TRBV5-4, the J call TRBJ2-2; 14 nucleotides align to TRBD2. CDR1 and CDR2 (germline): SGHNT, YYREEE (reference sequence). The CDR3 loop spans 17 amino acids. V shed 6 bases, J shed 8 bases, and the junction held 12 bases outside the gene matches. This CDR3 reads CASTPLGLAGGGGELFF. The CDR3 region has the DNA TGTGCCAGCACTCCCCTCGGACTAGCGGGGGGAGGAGGGGAGCTGTTTTTT. The full variable domain, in which reference TRBV5-4 and TRBJ2-2 provide the parts outside the CDR3, is ETGVTQSPTHLIKTRGQQVTLRCSSQSGHNTVSWYQQALGQGPQFIFQYYREEENGRGNFPPRFSGLQFPNYSSELNVNALELDDSALYLCASTPLGLAGGGGELFFGEGSRLTVL.

The chain couples TRBV15 to TRBJ1-2, with a possible D match to TRBD1 (5 bases). The CDR3 spans 14 residues. Trimming left V 2 bases short and J 6 bases short, with 13 bases between. CDR1 is LNHNV, CDR2 YYDKDF, per germline (reference sequence). The CDR3 region is CATSRRTTGDGYTF. DNA of the CDR3: TGTGCCACCAGCAGAAGGACAACGGGGGATGGCTACACCTTC.

The gene calls are TRBV29-1 and TRBJ1-3; 7 nucleotides line up with TRBD1. The V and J ends lost 6 bases and 4 bases, in that order; junction bases with no gene match: 9. The CDR3 totals 14 residues. Germline-derived CDR1 and CDR2 are SQVTM and ANQGSEA. CDR3 sequence (DNA): TGCAGCGTCAAACACACAGGGGCGGGAAACACCATATATTTT. Protein: CSVKHTGAGNTIYF.